Listed here are 13 T cell receptor beta chains from one sample, sequenced in a study of blood T cell repertoires in COVID-19. Here immunoSEQ multiplex PCR was the method, and the copy in TCRdb shows in-frame clones only, minus some. In the table there are about 200,000 clones, 86% of which are singletons. Sample: PBMCs or T cells enriched from blood (not recorded which). The receptors stem from a woman aged 25 to 39 who had been exposed to COVID-19.

V usage is TRBV5-4 and J usage is TRBJ2-3, with D possibly matching TRBD2 (5 bases). Germline V gene lookup returns CDR1 SGHNT and CDR2 YYREEE (reference sequence). The ends were cut back, 0 bases at V and 2 bases at J, with 10 bases in the middle. The CDR3 runs 15 residues. DNA for the CDR3: TGTGCCAGCAGCTTGGGGACGGGGTTCACAGATACGCAGTATTTT. Its protein product is CASSLGTGFTDTQYF.

This chain uses TRBV18 with TRBJ1-2, with 8 bases that match TRBD1. The germline CDR1 and CDR2 sequences are KGHSH and LQKENI. The CDR3 has 13 residues. J gave up 6 bases and V 6 bases, and 6 bases lay outside the gene matches. The CDR3 is CASSQKTGDGYTF. The CDR3 DNA follows: TGTGCCAGCTCCCAAAAGACAGGGGATGGCTACACCTTC.

The chain links TRBV12-5 to TRBJ2-7; 8 bases fit TRBD1. The V segment lost 5 bases and the J segment 2 bases; nucleotides outside the gene matches: 2. This CDR3 has 13 residues. From germline, CDR1 is LGHNT and CDR2 FRNRAP. CDR3 coding DNA: TGTGCTAGTGGTCAGGGGGCAACCTACGAGCAGTACTTC. Translation: CASGQGATYEQYF. Using reference TRBV12-5 and TRBJ2-7 for the parts outside the CDR3, the full variable domain is DARVTQTPRHKVTEMGQEVTMRCQPILGHNTVFWYRQTMMQGLELLAYFRNRAPLDDSGMPKDRFSAEMPDATLATLKIQPSEPRDSAVYFCASGQGATYEQYFGPGTRLTVT.

The chain couples TRBV21-1 to TRBJ1-1; the table gives TRBD1 as D, unverified against the DNA. TRBV21-1 is tagged as a pseudogene. The CDR3 extends over 17 amino acids. Here the CDR3 reads CASSNPGQGALNTEAFF. DNA for the CDR3: TGTGCCAGCAGCAACCCGGGACAGGGGGCCTTGAACACTGAAGCTTTCTTT.

This chain joins TRBV28 and TRBJ2-5; D call uncertain. The CDR3 loop spans 13 amino acids. Germline lookup yields CDR1 MDHEN and CDR2 SYDVKM. V lost 2 bases and J lost 1, with 5 bases in between. The CDR3 spells CASSLGLQETQYF. The CDR3 nucleotides read TGTGCCAGCAGTTTAGGGCTCCAAGAGACCCAGTACTTC. Looking up the rest from reference TRBV28 and TRBJ2-5 gives the full variable domain: DVKVTQSSRYLVKRTGEKVFLECVQDMDHENMFWYRQDPGLGLRLIYFSYDVKMKEKGDIPEGYSVSREKKERFSLILESASTNQTSMYLCASSLGLQETQYFGPGTRLLVL.

The rearrangement links TRBV30 to TRBJ1-1, with 8 bases fitting TRBD1. After removal of 2 bases from V and 4 bases from J, the junction contained 3 bases not matched to a gene. Per germline, CDR1 GTSNPN and CDR2 SVGIG (reference sequence). This CDR3 region has 13 residues. This CDR3 reads CAWSTDRATEAFF. The CDR3 nucleotides read TGTGCCTGGAGTACGGACAGGGCCACTGAAGCTTTCTTT.

In its sample, this clone was seen once. For the CDR3, the DNA is TGTGCCAGCAGCTTAGCCGGACAGCGAAATGAAAAACTGTTTTTT. Residues: CASSLAGQRNEKLFF. V usage is TRBV11-2 and J usage is TRBJ1-4, with TRBD1 as a possible D gene (6 bases). There are 15 residues in the CDR3. Germline loops: CDR1 SGHAT, CDR2 FQNNGV. V was shortened by 1 base and J by 5 bases, with 11 bases between the two germline ends.

V gene TRBV18 combines with J gene TRBJ1-6; 7 positions match TRBD1. Germline V gene sequence: CDR1 KGHSH, CDR2 LQKENI. V trimming: 3 bases; J trimming: 10 bases; junction bases outside the gene matches: 9. This CDR3 is built from 15 residues. As DNA, the CDR3 is TGTGCCAGCTCACCCGGGACAGCAGGGAACTCACCCCTCCACTTT. Protein product: CASSPGTAGNSPLHF.

The chain couples TRBV21-1 to TRBJ1-3; the DNA was not used to check the table's D call, TRBD1. TRBV21-1 is a recognized pseudogene. There are 17 residues in the CDR3. CDR3 DNA: TGTGCCAGCAGCTCGCCGGGACAGGGGGACTGTGGAAACACCATATATTTT. Protein: CASSSPGQGDCGNTIYF.

The chain employs TRBV2 and TRBJ1-4; 8 bases are a match to TRBD1. The length of the CDR3 is 15 residues. Losses at the gene ends were 5 bases for V and 5 bases for J; bases not matched to a gene: 7. Germline V gene lookup returns CDR1 SNHLY and CDR2 FYNNEI. The CDR3 loop reads CASSNQGARNEKLFF. The DNA of the CDR3 is TGTGCCAGCAGTAATCAGGGGGCTCGGAATGAAAAACTGTTTTTT.

The CDR3 DNA reads TGTGCCAGCAGTTTAGCCGGGACAGATTATGGCTACACCTTC. The encoded protein is CASSLAGTDYGYTF. The chain uses TRBV27 and TRBJ1-2; 7 nucleotides match TRBD1. The CDR3 spans 14 residues. Per the germline V gene, CDR1 is MNHEY and CDR2 is SMNVEV (reference sequence). Trimming cost V 2 bases and J 5 bases; bases outside gene matches: 5.

This sequence joins TRBV3-1 (or the pseudogene TRBV3-2) and TRBJ1-3; D perhaps matches TRBD1 (5 bases). Deletions cut 4 bases from V and 0 bases from J, with 10 bases between. CDR1 and CDR2 from the germline V gene are LGHDT and YNNKEL (reference sequence). The CDR3 covers 15 residues. The CDR3 loop reads CASSPQGFSGNTIYF. For the CDR3, the DNA is TGTGCCAGCAGCCCCCAGGGTTTCTCTGGAAACACCATATATTTT.

The chain is built from TRBV5-1 and TRBJ1-6; tentatively, D is TRBD1 (5 bases). V dropped 2 bases and J dropped 7 bases, with 10 bases sitting between them. The CDR3 runs 14 residues. The germline CDR1 and CDR2 sequences are SGHRS and YFSETQ. The CDR3 loop is CASSFGGENSPLHF. In DNA form, the CDR3 reads TGCGCCAGCAGCTTTGGAGGGGAAAATTCACCCCTCCACTTT. Full variable domain (rest looked up from reference TRBV5-1 and TRBJ1-6): KAGVTQTPRYLIKTRGQQVTLSCSPISGHRSVSWYQQTPGQGLQFLFEYFSETQRNKGNFPGRFSGRQFSNSRSEMNVSTLELGDSALYLCASSFGGENSPLHFGNGTRLTVT.